The present T cell receptor beta chain was sequenced within a study of regulatory T cells in long-lasting Graves disease. The CDR3 sequence is 14 residues long. Germline V gene data show CDR1 as SGHAT and CDR2 as FQNNGV. V lost 0 bases to trimming and J lost 1 base, with 5 bases between them. TCR beta libraries were built with iRepertoire HTBI primers and Arm-PCR of CDR3 regions. TCRdb used MiXCR to reprocess the multiplex PCR reads, holding one entry per CDR3 protein. This table holds 580,000 or so distinct CDR3 sequences, roughly a sixth found once. Time point noted: newly diagnosed GD, antithyroid drugs for less than 3 months. With RNA extracted from PBMCs as input, the TCR library was made. This clonotype was detected many times. Another study also made use of these data, one on T cells in Graves' hyperthyroidism and ophthalmopathy.

V and J are TRBV11-2 and TRBJ2-3; D is unclear. The sequence was collected from a young man with Graves disease. The sequencing used peripheral blood mononuclear cells (PBMCs), collected at new diagnosis, from a patient treated with antithyroid drugs. CDR3 coding DNA: TGTGCCAGCAGCTTAGAACCAGGCACAGATACGCAGTATTTT. Translation: CASSLEPGTDTQYF. The whole variable domain, remainder taken from reference TRBV11-2 and TRBJ2-3, is EAGVAQSPRYKIIEKRQSVAFWCNPISGHATLYWYQQILGQGPKLLIQFQNNGVVDDSQLPKDRFSAERLKGVDSTLKIQPAKLEDSAVYLCASSLEPGTDTQYFGPGTRLTVL.